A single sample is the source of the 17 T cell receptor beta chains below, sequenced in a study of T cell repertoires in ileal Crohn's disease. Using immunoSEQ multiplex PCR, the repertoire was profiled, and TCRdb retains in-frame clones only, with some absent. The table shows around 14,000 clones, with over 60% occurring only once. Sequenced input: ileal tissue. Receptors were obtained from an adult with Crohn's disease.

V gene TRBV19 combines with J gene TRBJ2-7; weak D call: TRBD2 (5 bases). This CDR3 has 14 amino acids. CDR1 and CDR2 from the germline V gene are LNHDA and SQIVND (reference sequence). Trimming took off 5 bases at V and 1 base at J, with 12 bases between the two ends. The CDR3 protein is CASSETGKSYEQYF. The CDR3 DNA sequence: TGTGCCAGTAGTGAAACCGGGAAATCCTACGAGCAGTACTTC. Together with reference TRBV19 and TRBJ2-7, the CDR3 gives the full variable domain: DGGITQSPKYLFRKEGQNVTLSCEQNLNHDAMYWYRQDPGQGLRLIYYSQIVNDFQKGDIAEGYSVSREKKESFPLTVTSAQKNPTAFYLCASSETGKSYEQYFGPGTRLTVT.

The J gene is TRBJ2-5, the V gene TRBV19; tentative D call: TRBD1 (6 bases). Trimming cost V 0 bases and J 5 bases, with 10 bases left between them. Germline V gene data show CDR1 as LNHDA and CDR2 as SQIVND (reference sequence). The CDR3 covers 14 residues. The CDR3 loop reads CASSIDGRGETQYF. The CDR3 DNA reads TGTGCCAGTAGTATAGACGGCAGGGGCGAGACCCAGTACTTC.

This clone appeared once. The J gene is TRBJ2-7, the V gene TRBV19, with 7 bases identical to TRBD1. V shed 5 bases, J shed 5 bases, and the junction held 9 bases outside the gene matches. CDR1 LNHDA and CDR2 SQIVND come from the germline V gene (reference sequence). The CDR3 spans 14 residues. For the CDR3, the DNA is TGTGCCAGTAGTTCCGAGGGACAGTCTGACGAGCAGTACTTC. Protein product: CASSSEGQSDEQYF.

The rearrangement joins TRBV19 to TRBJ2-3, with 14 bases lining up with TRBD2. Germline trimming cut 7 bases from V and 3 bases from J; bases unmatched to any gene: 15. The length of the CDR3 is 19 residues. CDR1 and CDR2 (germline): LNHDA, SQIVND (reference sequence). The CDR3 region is CASTLSVGLAGGLTDTQYF. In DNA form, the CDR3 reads TGTGCCAGTACCCTATCGGTCGGACTAGCGGGGGGATTAACAGATACGCAGTATTTT.

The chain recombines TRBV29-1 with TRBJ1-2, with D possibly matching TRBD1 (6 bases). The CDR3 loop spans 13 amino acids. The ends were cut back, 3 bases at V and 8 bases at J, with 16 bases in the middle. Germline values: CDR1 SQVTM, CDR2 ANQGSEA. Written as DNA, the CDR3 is TGCAGCGTTGAGTGGGGACAAGCGGCGGGCTACACCTTC. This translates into CSVEWGQAAGYTF.

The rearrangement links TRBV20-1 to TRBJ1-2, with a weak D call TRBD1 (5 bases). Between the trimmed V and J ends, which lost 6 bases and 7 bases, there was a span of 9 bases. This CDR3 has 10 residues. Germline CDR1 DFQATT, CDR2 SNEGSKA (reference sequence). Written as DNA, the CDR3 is TGCAGTGCAGGAAGGGGTGGCTACACCTTC. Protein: CSAGRGGYTF.

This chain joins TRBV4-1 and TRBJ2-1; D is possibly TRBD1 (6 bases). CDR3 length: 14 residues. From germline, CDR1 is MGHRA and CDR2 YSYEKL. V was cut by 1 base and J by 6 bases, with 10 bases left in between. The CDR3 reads CASSQGWGPNEQFF. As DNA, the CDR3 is TGCGCCAGCAGCCAAGGCTGGGGGCCCAATGAGCAGTTCTTC.

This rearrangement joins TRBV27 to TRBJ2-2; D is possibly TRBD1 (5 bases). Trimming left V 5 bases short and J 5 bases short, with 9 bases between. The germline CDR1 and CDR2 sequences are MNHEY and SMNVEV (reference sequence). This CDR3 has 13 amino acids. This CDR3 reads CASSLRVTGELFF. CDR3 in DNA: TGTGCCAGCAGTCTCAGGGTTACCGGGGAGCTGTTTTTT.

The CDR3 sequence: CSVRDRGRFTEAFF. Written as DNA, the CDR3 is TGCAGCGTCAGGGACAGGGGGCGATTCACTGAAGCTTTCTTT. V and J are TRBV29-1 and TRBJ1-1; TRBD1 matches at 12 bases. This CDR3 has 14 amino acids. J gave up 4 bases and V 6 bases, and 6 bases lay outside the gene matches. The germline V gene has CDR1 SQVTM and CDR2 ANQGSEA. The complete variable domain, with remaining parts taken from reference TRBV29-1 and TRBJ1-1, reads SAVISQKPSRDICQRGTSLTIQCQVDSQVTMMFWYRQQPGQSLTLIATANQGSEATYESGFVIDKFPISRPNLTFSTLTVSNMSPEDSSIYLCSVRDRGRFTEAFFGQGTRLTVV.

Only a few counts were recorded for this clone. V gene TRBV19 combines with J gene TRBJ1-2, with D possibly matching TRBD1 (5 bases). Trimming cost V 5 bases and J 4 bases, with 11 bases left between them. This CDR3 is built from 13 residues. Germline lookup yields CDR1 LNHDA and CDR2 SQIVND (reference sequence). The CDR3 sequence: CASSLRQTYGYTF. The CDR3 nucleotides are TGTGCCAGTAGTTTACGACAGACCTATGGCTACACCTTC.

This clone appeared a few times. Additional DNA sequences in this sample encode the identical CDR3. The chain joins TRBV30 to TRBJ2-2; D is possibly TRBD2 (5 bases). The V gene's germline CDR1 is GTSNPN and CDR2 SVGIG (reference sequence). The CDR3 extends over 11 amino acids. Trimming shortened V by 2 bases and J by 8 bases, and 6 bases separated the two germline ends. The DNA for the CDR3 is TGTGCCTGGAGTTGGGAGGGGGAGCTGTTTTTT. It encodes CAWSWEGELFF. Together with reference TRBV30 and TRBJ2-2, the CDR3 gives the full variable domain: SQTIHQWPATLVQPVGSPLSLECTVEGTSNPNLYWYRQAAGRGLQLLFYSVGIGQISSEVPQNLSASRPQDRQFILSSKKLLLSDSGFYLCAWSWEGELFFGEGSRLTVL.

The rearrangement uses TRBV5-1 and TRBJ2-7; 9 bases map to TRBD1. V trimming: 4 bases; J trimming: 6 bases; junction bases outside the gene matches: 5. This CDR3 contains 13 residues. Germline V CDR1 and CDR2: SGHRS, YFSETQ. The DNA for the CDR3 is TGCGCCAGCAGCCGACAGGGGGTAGCCGAGCAGTACTTC. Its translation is CASSRQGVAEQYF.

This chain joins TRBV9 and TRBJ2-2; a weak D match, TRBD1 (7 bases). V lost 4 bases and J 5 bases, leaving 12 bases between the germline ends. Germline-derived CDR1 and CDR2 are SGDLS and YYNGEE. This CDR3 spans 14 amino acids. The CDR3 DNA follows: TGTGCCAGCAGCCCGCGGGACAGAACCGGGGAGCTGTTTTTT. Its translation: CASSPRDRTGELFF.

The CDR3 loop is CASSVQGGGNTIYF. In DNA, the CDR3 is TGCGCCAGCAGCGTGCAGGGTGGAGGAAACACCATATATTTT. The rearrangement uses TRBV5-1 and TRBJ1-3, with D possibly TRBD1 on 5 matching bases. This CDR3 spans 14 amino acids. V dropped 4 bases and J dropped 4 bases, with 12 bases sitting between them. CDR1 and CDR2 (germline): SGHRS, YFSETQ. Drawing the rest from reference TRBV5-1 and TRBJ1-3, the complete variable domain is KAGVTQTPRYLIKTRGQQVTLSCSPISGHRSVSWYQQTPGQGLQFLFEYFSETQRNKGNFPGRFSGRQFSNSRSEMNVSTLELGDSALYLCASSVQGGGNTIYFGEGSWLTVV.

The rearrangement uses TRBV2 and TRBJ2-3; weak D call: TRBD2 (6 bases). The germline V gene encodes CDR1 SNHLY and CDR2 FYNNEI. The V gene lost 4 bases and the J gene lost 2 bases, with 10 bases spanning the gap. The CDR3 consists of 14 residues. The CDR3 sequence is CASSGGLHTDTQYF. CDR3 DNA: TGTGCCAGCAGTGGGGGACTGCACACAGATACGCAGTATTTT.

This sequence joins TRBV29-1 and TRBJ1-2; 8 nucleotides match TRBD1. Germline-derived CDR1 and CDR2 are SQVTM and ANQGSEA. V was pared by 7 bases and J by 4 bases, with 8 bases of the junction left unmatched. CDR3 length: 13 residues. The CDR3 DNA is TGCAGCGGGCTGGACAGGGTGGGCTATGGCTACACCTTC. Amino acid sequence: CSGLDRVGYGYTF.

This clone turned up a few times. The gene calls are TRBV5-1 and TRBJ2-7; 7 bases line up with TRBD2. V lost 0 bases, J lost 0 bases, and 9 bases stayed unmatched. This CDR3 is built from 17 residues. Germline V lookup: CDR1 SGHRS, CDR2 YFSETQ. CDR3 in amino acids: CASSLGTMGGTSYEQYF. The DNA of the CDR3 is TGCGCCAGCAGCTTGGGAACGATGGGGGGGACCTCCTACGAGCAGTACTTC.